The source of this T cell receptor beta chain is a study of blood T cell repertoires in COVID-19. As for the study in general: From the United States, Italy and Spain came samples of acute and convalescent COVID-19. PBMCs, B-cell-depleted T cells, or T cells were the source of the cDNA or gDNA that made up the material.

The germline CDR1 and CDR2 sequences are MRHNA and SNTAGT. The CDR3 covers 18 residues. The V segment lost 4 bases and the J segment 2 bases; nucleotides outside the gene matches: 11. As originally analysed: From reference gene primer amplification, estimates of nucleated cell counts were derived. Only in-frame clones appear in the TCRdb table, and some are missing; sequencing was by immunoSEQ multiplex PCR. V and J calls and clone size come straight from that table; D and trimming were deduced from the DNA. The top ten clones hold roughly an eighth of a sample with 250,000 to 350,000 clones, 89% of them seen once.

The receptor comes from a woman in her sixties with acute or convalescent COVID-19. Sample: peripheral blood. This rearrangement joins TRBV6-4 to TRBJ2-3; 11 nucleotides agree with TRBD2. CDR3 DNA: TGTGCCAGCAGTGCCCTCCCTTTTAGCGGGGGGGTCACAGATACGCAGTATTTT. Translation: CASSALPFSGGVTDTQYF.